This is a list of T cell receptor beta chains from one sample in a study of blood T cell repertoires in COVID-19. Profiling relied on immunoSEQ multiplex PCR, and the TCRdb table lists in-frame clones only, not all of them. Of hundreds of thousands of clones listed, around 90% were seen once; the top ten hold about 8.9%. Sample: PBMCs or T cells enriched from blood (not recorded which). All receptors derive from a young woman who had recovered from COVID-19. Both conserved end residues are trimmed from each CDR3.

>TRBJ2-7|11|TRBV6-5
ASSYGLLYEQY
>TRBJ2-5|12|TRBV4-3
ASSQVSTDRTQY
>TRBJ1-3|15|TRBV5-1
ASSIKRTAGTGNTIY
>TRBJ1-2|17|TRBV9
ASSVAVSTGGKGTYGYT
>TRBJ2-1|14|TRBV9
ASSVGGGNGYNEQF
>TRBJ2-5|12|TRBV13
ASSFSLVGETQY
>TRBJ2-7|14|TRBV18
ASSPGRDRLSYEQY
>TRBJ2-7|9|TRBV20-1
SKQGPYEQY
>TRBJ1-2|13|TRBV13
ASSPRTGANYGYT
>TRBJ2-7|13|TRBV28
ASSPSGRAFNEQY
>TRBJ2-5|12|TRBV7-3
ASSLSGAQETQY
>TRBJ2-7|12|TRBV18
ASSPPTGPYEQY
>TRBJ2-7|13|TRBV7-2
ASSSLTGSSYEQY
>TRBJ1-2|12|TRBV7-3
ASSLMTGGPGYT
>TRBJ1-1|11|TRBV5-1
ASRLQGHTEAF
>TRBJ2-1|15|TRBV5-1
ASSLERAGWPGNEQF
>TRBJ2-5|13|TRBV15
ATSRDVWEGETQY
>TRBJ1-1|11|TRBV10-3
AIRSHRGTEAF
>TRBJ2-1|6|TRBV20-1
SAKDLF
>TRBJ1-5|15|TRBV19
ASTKLPGQGTNQPQH
>TRBJ2-1|12|TRBV2
ASKGGSSPNEQF
>TRBJ2-7|17|TRBV28
ASSLIILTGTVPVLEQY
>TRBJ2-1|15|TRBV5-4
ASSPKTSGGFYNEQF
>TRBJ2-3|13|TRBV27
ASSLRRLSTDTQY
>TRBJ1-6|12|TRBV20-1
SASSGTANSPLH
>TRBJ1-1|11|TRBV10-3
AISATGGVEAF
>TRBJ1-1|10|TRBV29-1
SVGLQGTEAF
>TRBJ1-1|16|TRBV28
ASSLVGTGGIVNTEAF
>TRBJ2-3|11|TRBV11-2
ASSQGVTDTQY
>TRBJ1-1|13|TRBV19
ASSIRERSNTEAF
>TRBJ1-3|12|TRBV11-2
ASSLSLSGNTIY
>TRBJ1-1|12|TRBV28
ASSLGQLPTEAF
>TRBJ2-1|13|TRBV28
ASSENGGRGNEQF
>TRBJ1-2|6|TRBV3-1/TRBV3-2
ASSQDS
>TRBJ2-7|13|TRBV7-9
ASSLVGGRSYEQY
>TRBJ2-1|13|TRBV15
ATSRDPGTYNEQF
>TRBJ2-2|11|TRBV12-3/TRBV12-4
ASRRANTGELF